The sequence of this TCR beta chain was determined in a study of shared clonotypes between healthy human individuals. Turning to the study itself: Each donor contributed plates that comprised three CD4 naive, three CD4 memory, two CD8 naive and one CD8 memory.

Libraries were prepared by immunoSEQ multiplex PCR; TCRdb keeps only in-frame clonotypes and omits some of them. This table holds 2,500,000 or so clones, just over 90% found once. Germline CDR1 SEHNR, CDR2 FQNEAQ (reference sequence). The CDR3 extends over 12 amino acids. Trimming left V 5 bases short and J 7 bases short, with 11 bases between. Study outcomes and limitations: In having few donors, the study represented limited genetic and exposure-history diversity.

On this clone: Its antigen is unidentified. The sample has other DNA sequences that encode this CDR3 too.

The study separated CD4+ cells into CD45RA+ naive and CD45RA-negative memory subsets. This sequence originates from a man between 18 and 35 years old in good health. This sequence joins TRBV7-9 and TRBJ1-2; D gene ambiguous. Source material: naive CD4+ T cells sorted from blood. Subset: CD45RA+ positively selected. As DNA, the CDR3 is TGTGCCAGCAGCCTTTCTTCGGGTGGCTACACCTTC. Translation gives CASSLSSGGYTF.